The clone carrying this T cell receptor (beta chain) showed up many times. CDR1 is SQVTM and CDR2 is ANQGSEA in the germline V gene. Trimming removed 6 bases from V and 4 bases from J; junction bases left unmatched: 1. The CDR3 covers 11 residues. The entry originates in a study of patients and donors after allogeneic stem cell transplantation. TCRdb independently ran MiXCR on the RT-PCR reads; one entry per CDR3 protein. In the table there are hundreds of thousands of distinct CDR3 sequences, roughly 17% of which are singletons. Material for sequencing was blood, either unsorted or a sorted T cell fraction (not recorded which). The chain uses TRBV29-1 and TRBJ2-3; 7 nucleotides match TRBD1. The clonotype comes from a human donor who was either an allogeneic HSCT recipient or a stem cell or donor lymphocyte infusion donor (not recorded which). It is not recorded whose cells these are; they may come from a transplant donor. The CDR3 protein is CSVGTADTQYF. The CDR3 region has the DNA TGCAGCGTGGGGACAGCAGATACGCAGTATTTT.